The subject of this entry is one TCR beta chain. These data originate in a study of OX40 agonist ivuxolimab in advanced cancers. V trimming: 2 bases; J trimming: 5 bases; junction bases outside the gene matches: 7. Germline-derived CDR1 and CDR2 are SGHAT and FQNNGV. This CDR3 spans 16 amino acids. The protocol was immunoSEQ multiplex PCR, while the TCRdb copy is restricted to in-frame clones and leaves out a portion. The data contain tens of thousands of clones, about 84% of them seen just once; the ten biggest clones take up just under 4%. The chain uses TRBV11-2 and TRBJ2-2, with 8 bases identical to TRBD1. The TCR originated in an adult with an advanced solid tumor such as melanoma, head and neck, liver or kidney cancer. Specimen: CD4+ or CD8+ T cells sorted from blood, collected in a trial of the OX40 agonist ivuxolimab. The CDR3 sequence is CASSLSQGARTGELFF. In DNA, the CDR3 is TGTGCCAGCAGCTTATCCCAGGGGGCGAGGACCGGGGAGCTGTTTTTT.